This TCR beta chain derives from a study of control samples from healthy donors and cancer patients. Sequencing used immunoSEQ multiplex PCR; TCRdb keeps in-frame clones, though not all of them. Among 100,000 to 150,000 clones, 89% were seen once, and the ten largest hold approximately 37%. Source material: blood. The receptor comes from a man in his forties or fifties in good health.

CDR3 DNA: TGTGCCAGCACTCTAAGACTAGCGGGGGGGGTTGAGCAGTTCTTC. It encodes CASTLRLAGGVEQFF. This chain links TRBV6-1 with TRBJ2-1; 14 positions match TRBD2. The CDR3 contains 15 residues. J lost 9 bases, V lost 7 bases, and 8 bases had no gene match. Germline V gene data show CDR1 as MNHNS and CDR2 as SASEGT.